This T cell receptor beta chain came from a study of blood T cell repertoires in COVID-19. Overall study: Sources were T cells, B-cell-depleted T cells, or PBMCs; the material itself was cDNA or gDNA.

V lost 1 base to trimming and J lost 5 bases, with 12 bases between them. The CDR3 has 14 amino acids. Per germline, CDR1 LGHDT and CDR2 YNNKEL (reference sequence). Seattle participants joined during active infection and were tracked over time. As handled by the study authors: Reference gene primer amplification in the assay estimated nucleated cell counts. The repertoire was sequenced with immunoSEQ multiplex PCR; TCRdb's copy has only in-frame clones and lacks some. That table is the source of V, J and clone size, and D and trimming were worked out from the DNA. The sample contains around 310,000 clones, 85% to 90% of which appear only once.

This chain connects TRBV3-1 (or the pseudogene TRBV3-2) to TRBJ2-7; weak D call: TRBD1 (6 bases). The receptor's source is a woman in her forties with COVID-19, enrolled during active disease. Sequenced: peripheral blood. The CDR3 region is CASSQVRRGDEQYF. The CDR3 DNA reads as TGTGCCAGCAGCCAAGTTCGCAGGGGAGACGAGCAGTACTTC.